Presented here are 14 T cell receptor beta chains from one specimen sequenced in a study of CD8+CD57+ T cells in acquired aplastic anemia. The sequenced patients had an expansion of CD8+CD57+ cells seen by flow cytometry. Profiling of TCR beta VDJ combinations and CDR3 sequences used genomic DNA as template. TCRdb recomputed calls from the reads with MiXCR, one row per CDR3 protein. The sample includes approximately 170,000 distinct CDR3 sequences, approximately 51% of them seen just once. The sequencing input was sorted CD4+, CD8+, or CD8+CD57+ T cells (not recorded which) from PBMCs. The receptors come from a human donor with aplastic anemia.

This clonotype came up many times. This rearrangement joins TRBV12-3 or TRBV12-4 to TRBJ1-2; no reliable D call. The CDR3 has 13 amino acids. Trimming took off 1 base at V and 5 bases at J, with 8 bases between the two ends. The CDR3: CASSLDSKYGYTF. The CDR3 bases are TGTGCCAGCAGTTTAGACAGCAAGTATGGCTACACCTTC.

The chain recombines TRBV19 with TRBJ1-5, with a weak D call TRBD1 (6 bases). V gave up 7 bases and J gave up 11 bases, with 18 bases separating them. Germline V gene data show CDR1 as LNHDA and CDR2 as SQIVND (reference sequence). CDR3 length: 13 residues. CDR3 amino acids: CASKGGRWETQHF. The CDR3 DNA reads TGTGCCAGTAAAGGGGGGCGATGGGAGACCCAGCATTTT.

This clonotype showed up just a few times. V gene TRBV3-1 combines with J gene TRBJ1-2, with 8 bases fitting TRBD1. Germline V gives CDR1 LGHDT, CDR2 YNNKEL (reference sequence). V was clipped by 6 bases and J by 10 bases; unmatched bases: 19. CDR3 length equals 16 residues. The CDR3 loop reads CASRQPAEDRDRDYTF. In DNA form, the CDR3 reads TGTGCCAGCAGACAACCCGCCGAGGACAGGGATCGCGACTACACCTTC.

In this sample, this clonotype turned up a few times. The CDR3 spells CASRKGGKLFF. The CDR3 DNA sequence: TGTGCCAGCAGGAAGGGGGGGAAACTGTTTTTT. The chain uses TRBV2 and TRBJ1-4; D might be TRBD1 (6 bases). CDR1 and CDR2 (germline): SNHLY, FYNNEI. V was shortened by 6 bases and J by 11 bases, with 10 bases between the two germline ends. The CDR3 sequence is 11 residues long.

V usage is TRBV10-3 and J usage is TRBJ2-3; 8 nucleotides line up with TRBD1. J was trimmed by 2 bases and V by 7 bases; bases with no gene match: 5. The CDR3 spans 14 residues. CDR1 and CDR2 (germline): ENHRY, SYGVKD. The CDR3 is CAIKDRADTDTQYF. The CDR3, as DNA: TGTGCCATCAAGGACAGGGCCGACACAGATACGCAGTATTTT.

The chain has TRBV5-5 and TRBJ2-5, with 9 bases aligning to TRBD1. This CDR3 has 15 residues. Germline lookup yields CDR1 SGHKS and CDR2 YYEKEE (reference sequence). J lost 5 bases, V lost 3 bases, and 8 bases had no gene match. CDR3 nucleotides: TGTGCCAGCAGCTCCGGGACAGGGCTTATGGAGACCCAGTACTTC. Protein sequence: CASSSGTGLMETQYF.

This chain uses TRBV6-2 or TRBV6-3 with TRBJ2-1, with a tentative D call TRBD2 (6 bases). V was trimmed by 0 bases and J by 9 bases, leaving 12 bases between them. The CDR3 is 14 residues long. CDR1 is MNHEY, CDR2 SVGEGT, per germline. The CDR3 loop reads CASSYSRPAGEQFF. The CDR3 DNA follows: TGTGCCAGCAGTTACTCTCGGCCAGCGGGTGAGCAGTTCTTC.

This sequence joins TRBV10-3 and TRBJ2-3, with TRBD1 matching over 9 bases. V lost 2 bases and J lost 4; bases outside the gene matches: 4. This CDR3 has 15 amino acids. From germline, CDR1 is ENHRY and CDR2 SYGVKD. In nucleotides, the CDR3 is TGTGCCATCAGTGAGGGACAGGGGACGGCAGATACGCAGTATTTT. Its protein is CAISEGQGTADTQYF.

About this clonotype: Just one base apart from a much larger clone, this may be a read error. The chain's CDR3 is CASSASGTASGNTIYF. CDR3 nucleotide sequence: TGTGCCAGCAGCGCCTCCGGGACAGCCTCTGGAAACACCATATATTTT. The chain combines TRBV9 with TRBJ1-3; TRBD1 agrees at 7 bases. This CDR3 is built from 16 residues. CDR1 is SGDLS and CDR2 is YYNGEE in the germline V gene. J gave up 0 bases and V 3 bases, and 6 bases lay outside the gene matches.

The rearrangement links TRBV2 to TRBJ1-5; 7 nucleotides line up with TRBD1. Trimming at V came to 4 bases and at J to 1 base, leaving 13 bases not matched to a gene. Germline CDR1 SNHLY, CDR2 FYNNEI. This CDR3 spans 18 amino acids. The chain's CDR3 is CASSVGLDRVSSNQPQHF. Written as DNA, the CDR3 is TGTGCCAGCAGTGTTGGGTTAGACAGGGTATCGAGCAATCAGCCCCAGCATTTT.

The gene calls are TRBV19 and TRBJ2-3, with 8 bases fitting TRBD1. This CDR3 contains 15 residues. Germline V CDR1 and CDR2: LNHDA, SQIVND (reference sequence). Trimming removed 6 bases from V and 4 bases from J; junction bases left unmatched: 9. The CDR3 reads CASRKGKQGADTQYF. The DNA of the CDR3 is TGTGCCAGTAGAAAGGGGAAACAGGGGGCAGATACGCAGTATTTT.

This clonotype was detected many times. The chain employs TRBV20-1 and TRBJ2-3; D is perhaps TRBD2 (5 bases). CDR3 length: 15 residues. Trimming left V 4 bases short and J 0 bases short, with 14 bases between. Germline CDR1 and CDR2: DFQATT and SNEGSKA (reference sequence). The CDR3 loop reads CSANPRASSTDTQYF. CDR3 DNA: TGCAGTGCTAATCCGCGGGCCTCTAGCACAGATACGCAGTATTTT.

The genes are TRBV7-7 and TRBJ2-5; the match to TRBD1 covers 9 bases. CDR1 and CDR2 (germline): SSHAT, FNYEAQ (reference sequence). CDR3 size: 14 residues. Losses at the gene ends were 6 bases for V and 5 bases for J; bases not matched to a gene: 7. The CDR3 sequence is CASSSGTGYETQYF. The DNA of the CDR3 is TGTGCCAGCAGTTCCGGGACAGGGTACGAGACCCAGTACTTC.

This clonotype was picked up many times. V usage is TRBV5-5 and J usage is TRBJ2-7, with D perhaps matching TRBD1 (6 bases). The CDR3 sequence is 14 residues long. The V end was cut by 3 bases, the J end by 4 bases, with 14 bases between. Germline CDR1 and CDR2: SGHKS and YYEKEE (reference sequence). CDR3 residues: CASSWGQGPYEQYF. DNA of the CDR3: TGTGCCAGCAGCTGGGGGCAGGGACCATACGAGCAGTACTTC.